These 20 T cell receptor beta chains were sequenced from one sample in a study of T cell repertoires in ileal Crohn's disease. Time point of the sample: inflamed ileum from the surgical specimen. Only in-frame clones appear in the TCRdb table, and some are missing; sequencing was by immunoSEQ multiplex PCR. The data contain about 17,000 clones, 70% to 80% of them seen just once; the ten biggest clones take up roughly 4.1%. The sequenced sample consisted of ileal tissue. The receptors stem from an adult with Crohn's disease.

This clone was found once. V gene TRBV6-1 combines with J gene TRBJ1-1; perhaps TRBD1 as D (5 bases). Trimming took off 8 bases at V and 4 bases at J, with 20 bases between the two ends. Germline CDR1 reads MNHNS; CDR2 reads SASEGT. The CDR3 loop spans 15 amino acids. The CDR3 loop reads CASGLYPDGTTEAFF. The DNA for the CDR3 is TGTGCCAGCGGATTATACCCTGACGGGACCACTGAAGCTTTCTTT.

This chain connects TRBV7-8 to TRBJ1-1; D is undetermined. Germline CDR1 reads SGHVS; CDR2 reads FQNEAQ. V was pared by 5 bases and J by 0 bases, with 16 bases between. The CDR3 has 16 residues. Here the CDR3 reads CASSPRPREMNTEAFF. CDR3 DNA sequence: TGTGCCAGCAGCCCAAGGCCTCGGGAAATGAACACTGAAGCTTTCTTT.

This clone was seen a few times. The V and J genes are TRBV18 and TRBJ2-1; D may be TRBD1 or TRBD2 (5 bases each). Trimming cost V 5 bases and J 0 bases, with 14 bases left between them. Germline CDR1 reads KGHSH; CDR2 reads LQKENI. The CDR3 has 16 amino acids. The CDR3 nucleotides are TGTGCCAGCTCAAAAGGGCTGGGGGACTCCTACAATGAGCAGTTCTTC. Protein sequence: CASSKGLGDSYNEQFF.

This chain uses TRBV6-1 with TRBJ2-7, with D perhaps matching TRBD2 (7 bases). Deletions cut 1 base from V and 5 bases from J, with 15 bases between. Per the germline V gene, CDR1 is MNHNS and CDR2 is SASEGT. This CDR3 contains 15 residues. The CDR3 region has the DNA TGTGCCAGCAGTGAAGAGGGAGGGGGAAGCGACGAGCAGTACTTC. It codes for CASSEEGGGSDEQYF.

This chain uses TRBV9 with TRBJ1-5; TRBD1 matches 11 bases. This CDR3 comprises 14 residues. Per germline, CDR1 SGDLS and CDR2 YYNGEE. The junction had 3 bases not matched to a gene; V was cut back by 3 bases and J by 7 bases. CDR3 amino acids: CASSAGTGGQPQHF. CDR3 bases: TGTGCCAGCAGCGCTGGGACAGGGGGGCAGCCCCAGCATTTT.

The J gene is TRBJ1-5, the V gene TRBV18; the D gene is possibly TRBD1 (6 bases). This CDR3 is 16 amino acids long. CDR1 and CDR2 (germline): KGHSH, LQKENI. The V end lost 3 bases, the J end lost 3 bases, and 15 bases lay between the germline ends. CDR3 bases: TGTGCCAGCTCACCGGGTTTGGGGGCATACAATCAGCCCCAGCATTTT. Amino acid sequence: CASSPGLGAYNQPQHF.

The gene calls are TRBV10-3 and TRBJ1-4; TRBD1 aligns across 7 bases. Germline CDR1 and CDR2: ENHRY and SYGVKD. The CDR3 covers 15 residues. V was pared by 2 bases and J by 7 bases, with 7 bases of the junction left unmatched. CDR3 DNA sequence: TGTGCCATCAGTGAGACGCCGACAGGGATTGAAAAACTGTTTTTT. Translation gives CAISETPTGIEKLFF.

This clone was found a few times. J is TRBJ2-7 and V is TRBV29-1; D perhaps matches TRBD1 (5 bases). CDR1 SQVTM and CDR2 ANQGSEA come from the germline V gene. The CDR3 extends over 13 amino acids. V was pared by 3 bases and J by 3 bases, with 12 bases between. The DNA for the CDR3 is TGCAGCGTTGAGGGGCAGGTGGGCTACGAGCAGTACTTC. This sequence encodes CSVEGQVGYEQYF.

The J gene is TRBJ2-3, the V gene TRBV5-5, with D possibly being TRBD1 (6 bases). Germline assignment: CDR1 SGHKS and CDR2 YYEKEE (reference sequence). With 3 bases removed from V and 2 bases from J, the gap between germline ends came to 13 bases. This CDR3 has 15 residues. DNA of the CDR3: TGTGCCAGCAGCTGGGGCCGGGACAACACAGATACGCAGTATTTT. It specifies CASSWGRDNTDTQYF.

This clone occurred a few times. This chain links TRBV2 with TRBJ1-6; 9 bases match TRBD1. Germline-derived CDR1 and CDR2 are SNHLY and FYNNEI. With 5 bases clipped from V and 7 bases from J, the junction kept 9 bases outside the gene matches. The CDR3 loop spans 16 amino acids. The CDR3 here is CASSLKSGTGNSPLHF. As DNA, the CDR3 is TGTGCCAGCAGTCTAAAGAGCGGGACAGGGAATTCACCCCTCCACTTT.

Judged by abundance, this clone is medium-sized. V is TRBV5-8 and J is TRBJ2-1; D possibly corresponds to TRBD2 (5 bases). Germline assignment: CDR1 SGHTS and CDR2 YDEGEE. V lost 2 bases and J 12 bases, leaving 27 bases between the germline ends. This CDR3 has 17 amino acids. The CDR3: CASSFSPRPAARTGQFF. The CDR3 DNA reads as TGTGCCAGCAGCTTCTCCCCACGGCCAGCGGCCCGGACGGGGCAGTTCTTC. Full variable domain (outside the CDR3, taken from reference TRBV5-8 and TRBJ2-1): EAGVTQSPTHLIKTRGQQATLRCSPISGHTSVYWYQQALGLGLQFLLWYDEGEERNRGNFPPRFSGRQFPNYSSELNVNALELEDSALYLCASSFSPRPAARTGQFFGPGTRLTVL.

The chain is built from TRBV5-1 and TRBJ2-7, with TRBD1 matching over 8 bases. The CDR3 covers 15 residues. The ends lost 0 bases at V and 3 bases at J; junction bases unmatched: 5. Germline CDR1 reads SGHRS; CDR2 reads YFSETQ. CDR3 in DNA: TGCGCCAGCAGCTTGGTTGGACAGGGTGTCTACGAGCAGTACTTC. This gives the protein CASSLVGQGVYEQYF.

The table lists this clone with a count of one. The V and J genes are TRBV29-1 and TRBJ2-7, with D uncertain. The CDR3 is 13 amino acids. The germline gives CDR1 SQVTM, CDR2 ANQGSEA. V was trimmed by 3 bases and J by 4 bases, leaving 13 bases between them. In nucleotides, the CDR3 is TGCAGCGTTGAGGGTCCCGGCAAATACGAGCAGTACTTC. Protein product: CSVEGPGKYEQYF.

The chain couples TRBV2 to TRBJ1-2; D is ambiguous. Trimming shortened V by 6 bases and J by 8 bases, and 19 bases separated the two germline ends. Germline V CDR1 and CDR2: SNHLY, FYNNEI. CDR3 length: 14 residues. This chain's CDR3 is CASSPVGELIGYTF. In DNA form, the CDR3 reads TGTGCCAGCAGCCCCGTCGGAGAATTAATAGGCTACACCTTC. The full variable domain, with the rest looked up from reference TRBV2 and TRBJ1-2, is EPEVTQTPSHQVTQMGQEVILRCVPISNHLYFYWYRQILGQKVEFLVSFYNNEISEKSEIFDDQFSVERPDGSNFTLKIRSTKLEDSAMYFCASSPVGELIGYTFGSGTRLTVV.

V is TRBV13 and J is TRBJ2-3; TRBD2 agrees at 16 bases. Trimming removed 5 bases from V and 0 bases from J; junction bases left unmatched: 11. CDR1 is PRHDT and CDR2 is FYEKMQ in the germline V gene (reference sequence). CDR3 length equals 20 residues. In nucleotides, the CDR3 is TGTGCCAGCAGCCCGCCCCCGGGACTAGCGGGGGGGCCGAGCACAGATACGCAGTATTTT. Translated, it gives CASSPPPGLAGGPSTDTQYF.

The chain links TRBV5-4 to TRBJ1-2, with D uncertain. Trimming took off 3 bases at V and 0 bases at J, with 15 bases between the two ends. Germline V gives CDR1 SGHNT, CDR2 YYREEE (reference sequence). The CDR3 runs to 16 residues. The CDR3 loop is CASSSVSRSANYGYTF. CDR3 DNA sequence: TGTGCCAGCAGCTCCGTAAGCAGGTCAGCTAACTATGGCTACACCTTC.

This CDR3 reads CASSQALARGETQYF. The CDR3 DNA follows: TGTGCCAGCAGCCAAGCCCTAGCAAGGGGGGAGACCCAGTACTTC. The chain recombines TRBV4-2 with TRBJ2-5; tentative D call: TRBD1 (6 bases). The V end was cut by 1 base, the J end by 5 bases, with 14 bases between. This CDR3 comprises 15 residues. From germline, CDR1 is LGHNA and CDR2 YNFKEQ.

This clone came up a few times. The rearrangement links TRBV2 to TRBJ2-5; a possible D gene is TRBD1 (6 bases). The CDR3 runs to 12 residues. Trimming stripped 7 bases from V and 5 bases from J, with 11 bases between. Germline V gene lookup returns CDR1 SNHLY and CDR2 FYNNEI. The CDR3 coding sequence is TGTGCCAGCACTCCTCAGGGGGAGACCCAGTACTTC. Protein product: CASTPQGETQYF.

The chain has TRBV27 and TRBJ2-1; 8 nucleotides line up with TRBD1. The CDR3 totals 15 residues. After removal of 5 bases from V and 5 bases from J, the junction contained 8 bases not matched to a gene. The germline V gene encodes CDR1 MNHEY and CDR2 SMNVEV (reference sequence). The CDR3 loop is CASSPRTGSHNEQFF. CDR3 nucleotide sequence: TGTGCCAGCAGTCCACGGACAGGGTCCCACAATGAGCAGTTCTTC.

The genes are TRBV6-1 and TRBJ2-7, with TRBD1 as a possible D gene (6 bases). V was cut by 1 base and J by 1 base, with 14 bases left in between. This CDR3 has 16 residues. CDR1 and CDR2 from the germline V gene are MNHNS and SASEGT. CDR3 DNA sequence: TGTGCCAGCAGTGAAGTGCTACAGACAGGATCCTACGAGCAGTACTTC. As protein: CASSEVLQTGSYEQYF.